A single sample is the source of the 9 T cell receptor beta chains below, sequenced in a study of T cells in Graves' hyperthyroidism and ophthalmopathy. Amplification yielded TCR beta CDR3 regions, with RNA transcripts as the source. TCR CDR3 underwent first-round RT-PCR with the HTBI primer set. TCRdb reanalysed the multiplex PCR reads using MiXCR and keeps one entry per CDR3 protein. Here the sample spans hundreds of thousands of distinct CDR3 sequences, approximately 14% being singletons. Sequenced material: blood. The receptors stem from a woman aged 18-29 years with Graves' hyperthyroidism that later progressed to Graves' ophthalmopathy.

The rearrangement links TRBV20-1 to TRBJ2-7; 10 nucleotides line up with TRBD1. Germline V lookup: CDR1 DFQATT, CDR2 SNEGSKA (reference sequence). J gave up 4 bases and V 5 bases, and 5 bases lay outside the gene matches. This CDR3 comprises 13 residues. The CDR3 DNA is TGCAGTGCTGGGGGACAGGGGAGTTACGAGCAGTACTTC. Translating gives CSAGGQGSYEQYF.

This clonotype has a count of ten or more. The rearrangement uses TRBV7-8 and TRBJ2-1; D unclear. Germline CDR1 SGHVS, CDR2 FQNEAQ. The CDR3 sequence is 12 residues long. Trimming pared 5 bases from V and 9 bases from J, leaving 11 bases between. CDR3 region: CASSPGSIEQFF. The CDR3 DNA sequence: TGTGCCAGCAGCCCCGGTTCGATTGAGCAGTTCTTC.

This clonotype came up a few times. The genes are TRBV25-1 and TRBJ2-2; D gene unclear. The ends were cut back, 1 base at V and 1 base at J, with 4 bases in the middle. Germline CDR1 reads MGHDK; CDR2 reads SYGVNS. The CDR3 spans 14 residues. CDR3 protein: CASSEWGNTGELFF. The CDR3 DNA sequence: TGTGCCAGCAGTGAATGGGGGAACACCGGGGAGCTGTTTTTT.

This sequence joins TRBV5-1 and TRBJ2-5; 14 nucleotides match TRBD2. This CDR3 is built from 18 residues. Germline V lookup: CDR1 SGHRS, CDR2 YFSETQ. Trimming at V came to 1 base and at J to 5 bases, leaving 10 bases not matched to a gene. DNA of the CDR3: TGCGCCAGCAGCTTGTCGTTGGGACTAGCGGGAGTGTCGGAGACCCAGTACTTC. It yields the protein CASSLSLGLAGVSETQYF. Supplemented by reference TRBV5-1 and TRBJ2-5, the full variable domain reads KAGVTQTPRYLIKTRGQQVTLSCSPISGHRSVSWYQQTPGQGLQFLFEYFSETQRNKGNFPGRFSGRQFSNSRSEMNVSTLELGDSALYLCASSLSLGLAGVSETQYFGPGTRLLVL.

This chain connects TRBV7-9 to TRBJ1-3; no reliable D call. Germline lookup yields CDR1 SEHNR and CDR2 FQNEAQ (reference sequence). Trimming took 5 bases from V and 2 from J, leaving 13 bases between them. The CDR3 sequence is 15 residues long. CDR3 bases: TGTGCCAGCAGCCGATATCAGGCAGCTGGAAACACCATATATTTT. This encodes CASSRYQAAGNTIYF.

This clonotype was recorded at least ten times. This chain links TRBV3-1 with TRBJ2-1; 13 positions match TRBD2. This CDR3 has 15 amino acids. After removal of 3 bases from V and 5 bases from J, the junction contained 1 base not matched to a gene. Germline V CDR1 and CDR2: LGHDT, YNNKEL (reference sequence). CDR3 sequence (DNA): TGTGCCAGCAGCCAGGGACTAGCGGGAAACAATGAGCAGTTCTTC. It specifies CASSQGLAGNNEQFF.

This clonotype showed up many times. The CDR3: CASSPSPTGMSSYEQYF. DNA of the CDR3: TGTGCCAGCAGTCCCTCCCCTACAGGGATGAGCTCCTACGAGCAGTACTTC. This chain joins TRBV6-1 and TRBJ2-7; D is perhaps TRBD1 (6 bases). Germline-derived CDR1 and CDR2 are MNHNS and SASEGT. V lost 5 bases and J lost 0, with 20 bases in between. This CDR3 is built from 17 residues.

This clonotype was detected ten times or more. The chain recombines TRBV15 with TRBJ1-5, with D hard to call. From germline, CDR1 is LNHNV and CDR2 YYDKDF (reference sequence). The CDR3 loop spans 14 amino acids. V was trimmed by 4 bases and J by 5 bases, leaving 12 bases between them. The CDR3 sequence is CATSTQIRDQPQHF. CDR3 coding DNA: TGTGCCACCAGCACCCAGATTCGCGATCAGCCCCAGCATTTT.

This clonotype was observed many times. The V and J genes are TRBV15 and TRBJ1-5; D may be TRBD1 (5 bases). With 0 bases removed from V and 1 base from J, the gap between germline ends came to 16 bases. The germline V gene encodes CDR1 LNHNV and CDR2 YYDKDF (reference sequence). The CDR3 has 18 residues. The DNA of the CDR3 is TGTGCCACCAGCAGAGATCAATTATTGGGACGGAGCAATCAGCCCCAGCATTTT. This encodes CATSRDQLLGRSNQPQHF.